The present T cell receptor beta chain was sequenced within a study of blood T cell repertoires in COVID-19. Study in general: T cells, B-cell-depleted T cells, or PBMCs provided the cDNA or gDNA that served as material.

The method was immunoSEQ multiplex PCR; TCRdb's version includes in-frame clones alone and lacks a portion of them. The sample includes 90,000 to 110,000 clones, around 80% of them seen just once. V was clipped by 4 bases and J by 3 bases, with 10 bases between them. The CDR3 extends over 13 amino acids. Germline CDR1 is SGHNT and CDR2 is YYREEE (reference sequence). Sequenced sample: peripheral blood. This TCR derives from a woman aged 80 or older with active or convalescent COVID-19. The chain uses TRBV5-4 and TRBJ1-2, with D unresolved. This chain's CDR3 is CASSPGSYYGYTF. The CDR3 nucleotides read TGTGCCAGCAGCCCCGGGAGCTACTATGGCTACACCTTC.